This paragraph reports one TCR beta chain. Antigen unknown. The authors isolated PBMCs from around 10 ml of fresh peripheral blood. The CDR3 sequence is 18 residues long. RNA transcripts were the template, and TCR beta CDR3 regions were amplified from them. HTBI primers were employed in first-round RT-PCR, then a second-round multiplex PCR followed. MiXCR, run by TCRdb on the multiplex PCR reads, gives a single entry per CDR3 protein. The table records hundreds of thousands of distinct CDR3 sequences, 35% to 50% of them present only once. This record comes from a study of Graves' ophthalmopathy and Graves' hyperthyroidism. Study observations and caveats: Both an approximately 70% sensitivity and an approximately 77% specificity characterized the model's predictions of ophthalmopathy progression.

Sequencing was carried out using peripheral blood. The origin of this receptor is an adult man with Graves' ophthalmopathy. This sequence joins TRBV12-3 or TRBV12-4 and TRBJ1-1; TRBD1 agrees at 12 bases. CDR3 sequence: CASGLVLGQGAENTEAFF. As DNA, the CDR3 is TGTGCTAGTGGTTTGGTACTGGGACAGGGGGCGGAGAACACTGAAGCTTTCTTT.